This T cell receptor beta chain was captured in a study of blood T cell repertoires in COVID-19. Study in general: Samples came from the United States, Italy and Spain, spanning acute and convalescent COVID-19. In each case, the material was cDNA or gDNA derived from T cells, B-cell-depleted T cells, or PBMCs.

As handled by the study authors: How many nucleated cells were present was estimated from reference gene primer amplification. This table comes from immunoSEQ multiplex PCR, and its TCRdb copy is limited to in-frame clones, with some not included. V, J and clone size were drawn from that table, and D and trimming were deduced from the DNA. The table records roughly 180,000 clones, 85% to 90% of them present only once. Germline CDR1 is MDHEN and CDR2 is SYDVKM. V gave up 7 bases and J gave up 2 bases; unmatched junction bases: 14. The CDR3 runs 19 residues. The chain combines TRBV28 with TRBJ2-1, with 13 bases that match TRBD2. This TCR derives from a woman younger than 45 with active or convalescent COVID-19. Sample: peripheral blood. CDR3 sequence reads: CASTIGRTSGSFAYNEQFF. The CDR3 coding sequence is TGTGCCAGCACAATAGGTAGGACTAGCGGGAGCTTCGCCTACAATGAGCAGTTCTTC.